This T cell receptor beta chain originates from a study of blood T cell repertoires in COVID-19. Using immunoSEQ multiplex PCR, the repertoire was profiled, and TCRdb retains in-frame clones only, with some absent. The sample records about 190,000 clones, roughly 84% being singletons. Ages ranged from about 18 to 89 years, with residence in approximately 25 US areas. Participants' reported clinical history set cohort assignment. Germline CDR1 is SGHTA and CDR2 is FQGTGA. V was pared by 1 base and J by 0 bases, with 8 bases between. The CDR3 consists of 15 residues. Sequencing was performed on PBMCs or T cells enriched from blood (not recorded which). This TCR was recovered from a woman aged 25 to 39 who had recovered from COVID-19. This chain connects TRBV7-3 to TRBJ2-3; D is ambiguous. The CDR3 region is CASSLIGYSTDTQYF. In nucleotides, the CDR3 is TGTGCCAGCAGCTTAATCGGGTACAGCACAGATACGCAGTATTTT.